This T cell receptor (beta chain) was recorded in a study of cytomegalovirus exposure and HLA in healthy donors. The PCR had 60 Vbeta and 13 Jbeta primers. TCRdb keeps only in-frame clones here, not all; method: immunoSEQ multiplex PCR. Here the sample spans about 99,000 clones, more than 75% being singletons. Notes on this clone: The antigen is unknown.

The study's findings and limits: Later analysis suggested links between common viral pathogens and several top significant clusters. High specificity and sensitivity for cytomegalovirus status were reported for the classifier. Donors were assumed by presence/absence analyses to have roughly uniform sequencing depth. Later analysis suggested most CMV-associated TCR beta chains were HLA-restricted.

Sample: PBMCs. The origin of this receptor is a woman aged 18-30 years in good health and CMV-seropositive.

The CDR3 DNA sequence: TGTGCCAGTAGTAGCGGGGGGGCCCGGGAGACCCAGTACTTC. It encodes CASSSGGARETQYF. This chain joins TRBV19 and TRBJ2-5; TRBD2 aligns across 9 bases. This CDR3 is 14 amino acids long. The trim removed 4 bases at V and 5 bases at J, leaving 5 bases unmatched. Germline-derived CDR1 and CDR2 are LNHDA and SQIVND (reference sequence).